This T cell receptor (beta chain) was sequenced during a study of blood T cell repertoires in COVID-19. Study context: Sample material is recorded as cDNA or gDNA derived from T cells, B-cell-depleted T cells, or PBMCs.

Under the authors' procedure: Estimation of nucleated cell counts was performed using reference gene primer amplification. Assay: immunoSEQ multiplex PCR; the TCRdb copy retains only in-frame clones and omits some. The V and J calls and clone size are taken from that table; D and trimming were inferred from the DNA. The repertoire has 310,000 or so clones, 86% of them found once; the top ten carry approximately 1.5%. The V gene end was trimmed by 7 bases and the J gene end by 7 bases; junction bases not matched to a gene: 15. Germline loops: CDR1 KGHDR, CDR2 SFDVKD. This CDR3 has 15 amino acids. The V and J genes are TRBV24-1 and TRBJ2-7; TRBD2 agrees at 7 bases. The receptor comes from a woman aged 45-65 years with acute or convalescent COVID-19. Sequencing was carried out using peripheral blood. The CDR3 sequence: CATSVRDYRHQEQYF. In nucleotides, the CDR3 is TGTGCCACCAGCGTCCGGGACTATAGACATCAGGAGCAGTACTTC.